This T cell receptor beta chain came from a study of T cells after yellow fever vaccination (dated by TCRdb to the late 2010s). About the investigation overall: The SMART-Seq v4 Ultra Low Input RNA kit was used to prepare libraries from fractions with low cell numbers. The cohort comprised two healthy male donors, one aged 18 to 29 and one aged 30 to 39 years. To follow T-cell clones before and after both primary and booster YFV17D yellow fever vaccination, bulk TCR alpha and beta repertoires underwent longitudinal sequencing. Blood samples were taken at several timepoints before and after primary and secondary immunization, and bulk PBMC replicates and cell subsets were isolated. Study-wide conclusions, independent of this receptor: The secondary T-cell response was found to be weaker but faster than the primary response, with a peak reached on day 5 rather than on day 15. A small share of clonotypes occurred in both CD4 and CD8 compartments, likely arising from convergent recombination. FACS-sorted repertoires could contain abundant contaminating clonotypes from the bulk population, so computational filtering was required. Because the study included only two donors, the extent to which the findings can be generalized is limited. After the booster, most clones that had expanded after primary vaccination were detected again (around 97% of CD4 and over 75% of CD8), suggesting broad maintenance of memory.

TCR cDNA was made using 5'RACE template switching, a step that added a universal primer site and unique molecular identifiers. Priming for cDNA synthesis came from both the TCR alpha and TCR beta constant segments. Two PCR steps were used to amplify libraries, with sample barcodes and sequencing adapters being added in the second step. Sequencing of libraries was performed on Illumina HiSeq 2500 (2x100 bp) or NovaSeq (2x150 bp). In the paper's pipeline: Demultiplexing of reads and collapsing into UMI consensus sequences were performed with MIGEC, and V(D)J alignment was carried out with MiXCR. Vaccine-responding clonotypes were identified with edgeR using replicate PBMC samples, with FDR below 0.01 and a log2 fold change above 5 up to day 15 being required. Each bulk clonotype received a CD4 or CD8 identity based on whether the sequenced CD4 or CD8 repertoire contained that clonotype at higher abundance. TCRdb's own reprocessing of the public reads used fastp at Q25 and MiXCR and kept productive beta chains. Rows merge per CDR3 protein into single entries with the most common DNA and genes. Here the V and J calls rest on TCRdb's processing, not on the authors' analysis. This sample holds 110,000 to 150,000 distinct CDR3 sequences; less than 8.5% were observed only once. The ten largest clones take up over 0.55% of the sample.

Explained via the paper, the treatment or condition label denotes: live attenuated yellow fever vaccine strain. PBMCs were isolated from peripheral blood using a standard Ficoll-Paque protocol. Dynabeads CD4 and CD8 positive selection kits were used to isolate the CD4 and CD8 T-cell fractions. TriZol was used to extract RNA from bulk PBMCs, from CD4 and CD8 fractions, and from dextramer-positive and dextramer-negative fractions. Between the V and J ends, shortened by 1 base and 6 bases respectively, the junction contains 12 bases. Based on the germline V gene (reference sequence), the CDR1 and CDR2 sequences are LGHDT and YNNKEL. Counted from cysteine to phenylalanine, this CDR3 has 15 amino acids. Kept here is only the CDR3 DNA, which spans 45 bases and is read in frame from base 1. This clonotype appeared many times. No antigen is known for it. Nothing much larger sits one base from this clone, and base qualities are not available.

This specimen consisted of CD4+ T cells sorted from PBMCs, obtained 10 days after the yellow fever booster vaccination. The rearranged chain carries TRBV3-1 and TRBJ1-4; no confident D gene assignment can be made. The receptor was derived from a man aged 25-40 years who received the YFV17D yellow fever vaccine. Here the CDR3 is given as CASSQVSGVYEKLFF. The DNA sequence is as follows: TGTGCCAGCAGCCAAGTTAGCGGGGTCTATGAAAAACTGTTTTTT.